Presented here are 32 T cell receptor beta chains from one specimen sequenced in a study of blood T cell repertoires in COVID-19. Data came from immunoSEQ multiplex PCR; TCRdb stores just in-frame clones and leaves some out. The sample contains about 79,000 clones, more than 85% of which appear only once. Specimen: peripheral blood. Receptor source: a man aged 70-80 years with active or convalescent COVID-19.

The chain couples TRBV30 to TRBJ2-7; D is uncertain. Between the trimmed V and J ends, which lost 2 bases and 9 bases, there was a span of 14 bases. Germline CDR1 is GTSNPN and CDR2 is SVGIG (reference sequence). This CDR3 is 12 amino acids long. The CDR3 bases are TGTGCCTGGAGTTCCCCGGCCGGCGGGCAGTACTTC. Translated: CAWSSPAGGQYF.

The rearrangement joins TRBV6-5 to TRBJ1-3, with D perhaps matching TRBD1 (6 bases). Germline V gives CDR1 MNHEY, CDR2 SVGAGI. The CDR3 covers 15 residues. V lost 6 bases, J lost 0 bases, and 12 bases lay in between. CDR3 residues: CASSLTGSSGNTIYF. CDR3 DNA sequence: TGTGCCAGCAGCCTGACAGGTTCCTCTGGAAACACCATATATTTT.

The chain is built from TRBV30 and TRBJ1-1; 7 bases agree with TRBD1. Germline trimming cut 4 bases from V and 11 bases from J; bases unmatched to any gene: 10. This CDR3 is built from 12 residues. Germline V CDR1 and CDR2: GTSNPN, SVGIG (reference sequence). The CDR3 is CAWNIGGQLAFF. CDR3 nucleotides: TGTGCCTGGAATATCGGGGGACAGTTGGCTTTCTTT.

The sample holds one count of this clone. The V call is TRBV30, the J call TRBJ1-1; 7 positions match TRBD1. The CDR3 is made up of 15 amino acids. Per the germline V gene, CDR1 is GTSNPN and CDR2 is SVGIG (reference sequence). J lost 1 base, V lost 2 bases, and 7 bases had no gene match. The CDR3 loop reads CAWSKGGTANTEAFF. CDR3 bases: TGTGCCTGGAGTAAAGGGGGGACAGCGAACACTGAAGCTTTCTTT.

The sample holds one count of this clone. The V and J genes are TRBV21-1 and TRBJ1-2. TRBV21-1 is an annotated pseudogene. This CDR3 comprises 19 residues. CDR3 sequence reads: CASSKVGVKVGGWDYGYTF. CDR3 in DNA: TGTGCCAGCAGCAAAGTTGGAGTAAAAGTCGGGGGTTGGGACTATGGCTACACCTTC.

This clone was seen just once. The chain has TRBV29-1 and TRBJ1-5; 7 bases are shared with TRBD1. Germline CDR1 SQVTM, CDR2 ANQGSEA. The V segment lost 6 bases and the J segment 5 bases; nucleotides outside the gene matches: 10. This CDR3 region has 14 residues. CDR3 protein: CSVRQGGSYQPQHF. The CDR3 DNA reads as TGCAGCGTGCGACAGGGAGGTTCGTATCAGCCCCAGCATTTT.

The CDR3 sequence is CASSLIPGQNSGNTIYF. The CDR3 DNA is TGTGCCAGCAGCTTAATCCCGGGACAGAACTCTGGAAACACCATATATTTT. This chain uses TRBV5-5 with TRBJ1-3, with 7 bases identical to TRBD1. Germline loops: CDR1 SGHKS, CDR2 YYEKEE (reference sequence). The CDR3 consists of 17 residues. V lost 2 bases to trimming and J lost 0 bases; unmatched junction nucleotides: 8.

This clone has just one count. CDR3 sequence (DNA): TGTGCCAGCAGTTCCTCGGACACCTACTCCTACGAGCAGTACTTC. Translation: CASSSSDTYSYEQYF. This sequence joins TRBV27 and TRBJ2-7, with D perhaps matching TRBD1 (5 bases). Trimming took 4 bases from V and 0 from J, leaving 13 bases between them. The CDR3 length is 15 residues. Germline lookup yields CDR1 MNHEY and CDR2 SMNVEV (reference sequence).

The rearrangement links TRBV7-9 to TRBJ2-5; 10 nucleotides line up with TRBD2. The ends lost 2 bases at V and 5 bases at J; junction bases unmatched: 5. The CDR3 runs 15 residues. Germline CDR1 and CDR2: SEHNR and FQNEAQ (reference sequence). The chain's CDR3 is CASSLSPSGSETQYF. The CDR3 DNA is TGTGCCAGCAGCTTATCCCCTAGCGGGAGTGAGACCCAGTACTTC.

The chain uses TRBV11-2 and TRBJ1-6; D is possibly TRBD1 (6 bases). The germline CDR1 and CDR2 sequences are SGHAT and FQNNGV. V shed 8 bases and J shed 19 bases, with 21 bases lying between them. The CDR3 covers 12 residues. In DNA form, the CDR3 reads TGTGCCAGCGTCGTAAGTAGGGGGGGCTTACACTTT. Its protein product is CASVVSRGGLHF. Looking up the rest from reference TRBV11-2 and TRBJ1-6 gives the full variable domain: EAGVAQSPRYKIIEKRQSVAFWCNPISGHATLYWYQQILGQGPKLLIQFQNNGVVDDSQLPKDRFSAERLKGVDSTLKIQPAKLEDSAVYLCASVVSRGGLHFGNGTRLTVT.

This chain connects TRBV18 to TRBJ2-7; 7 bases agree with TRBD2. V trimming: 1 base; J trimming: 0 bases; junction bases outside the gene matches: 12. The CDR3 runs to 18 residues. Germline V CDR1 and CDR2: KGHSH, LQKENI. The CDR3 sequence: CASSPRRLAELSSYEQYF. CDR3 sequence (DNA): TGTGCCAGCTCACCACGTCGTCTAGCGGAGCTTTCCTCCTACGAGCAGTACTTC.

CDR3 sequence: CSVERRNRSAGLRFDGYTF. DNA of the CDR3: TGCAGCGTTGAAAGGAGGAATCGTAGCGCGGGTTTACGCTTCGATGGCTACACCTTC. The chain employs TRBV29-1 and TRBJ1-2; the D is unclear. Trimming took off 2 bases at V and 6 bases at J, with 31 bases between the two ends. Germline V lookup: CDR1 SQVTM, CDR2 ANQGSEA. The CDR3 sequence is 19 residues long.

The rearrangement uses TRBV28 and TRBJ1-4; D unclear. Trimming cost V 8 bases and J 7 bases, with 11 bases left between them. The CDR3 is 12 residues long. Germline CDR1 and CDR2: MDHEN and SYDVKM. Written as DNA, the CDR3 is TGTGCCAGCGGGCGTATTGTTGAAAAACTGTTTTTT. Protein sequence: CASGRIVEKLFF.

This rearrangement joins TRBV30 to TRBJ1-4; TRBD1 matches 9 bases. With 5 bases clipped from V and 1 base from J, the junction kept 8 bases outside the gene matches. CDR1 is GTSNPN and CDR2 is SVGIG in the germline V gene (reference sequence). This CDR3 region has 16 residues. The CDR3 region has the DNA TGTGCCTGGGGGACAGGGTTTGGAGGAACTAATGAAAAACTGTTTTTT. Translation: CAWGTGFGGTNEKLFF.

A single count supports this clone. DNA for the CDR3: TGTGCCAGCAGTGAAGAGGGGGGGACTAGGAATTCACCCCTCCACTTT. It specifies CASSEEGGTRNSPLHF. The chain has TRBV6-1 and TRBJ1-6, with a possible D match to TRBD1 (6 bases). The CDR3 is 16 amino acids. Trimming removed 1 base from V and 7 bases from J, with 14 bases in between. From germline, CDR1 is MNHNS and CDR2 SASEGT.

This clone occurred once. The CDR3 DNA reads as TGTGCCAGTAGTAACCGGGACAGGGTGTGGGAGACCCAGTACTTC. Its translation: CASSNRDRVWETQYF. J is TRBJ2-5 and V is TRBV19, with 9 bases identical to TRBD1. The CDR3 is 15 amino acids. Per germline, CDR1 LNHDA and CDR2 SQIVND (reference sequence). J gave up 5 bases and V 4 bases, and 8 bases lay outside the gene matches.

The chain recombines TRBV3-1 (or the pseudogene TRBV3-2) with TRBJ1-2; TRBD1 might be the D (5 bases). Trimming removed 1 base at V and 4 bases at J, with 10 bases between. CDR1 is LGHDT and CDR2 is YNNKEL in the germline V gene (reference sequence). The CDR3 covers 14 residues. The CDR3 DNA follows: TGTGCCAGCAGCCAAGGGGCAGGGTTCTATGGCTACACCTTC. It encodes CASSQGAGFYGYTF.

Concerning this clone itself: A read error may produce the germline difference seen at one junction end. The CDR3 is CLGAQGNKQFF. The DNA for the CDR3 is TGCCTTGGGGCACAGGGCAATAAGCAGTTCTTC. The chain has TRBV20-1 and TRBJ2-1, with a possible D match to TRBD1 (6 bases). The CDR3 totals 11 residues. In germline, CDR1 is DFQATT, CDR2 SNEGSKA (reference sequence).

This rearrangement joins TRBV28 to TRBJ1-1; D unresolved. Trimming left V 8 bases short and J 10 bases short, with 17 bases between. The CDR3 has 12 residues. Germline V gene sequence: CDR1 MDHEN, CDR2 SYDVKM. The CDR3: CASSFGESRAFF. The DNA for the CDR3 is TGTGCCAGCTCCTTCGGGGAGTCTCGAGCTTTCTTT.

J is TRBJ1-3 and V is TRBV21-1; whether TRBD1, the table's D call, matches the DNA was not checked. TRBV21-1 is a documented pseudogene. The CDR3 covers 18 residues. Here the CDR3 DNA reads TGTGCCAGCAGCAAAGAAGGGCTGGGGACACCCTCTGGAAACACCATATATTTT. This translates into CASSKEGLGTPSGNTIYF.

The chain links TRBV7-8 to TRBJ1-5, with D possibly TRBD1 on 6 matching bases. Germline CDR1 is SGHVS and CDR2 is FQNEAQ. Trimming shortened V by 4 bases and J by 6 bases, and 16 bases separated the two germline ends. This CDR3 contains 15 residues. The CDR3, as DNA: TGTGCCAGCAGCTGGGGCAGGGGAAGCGGTCAGCCCCAGCATTTT. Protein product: CASSWGRGSGQPQHF.

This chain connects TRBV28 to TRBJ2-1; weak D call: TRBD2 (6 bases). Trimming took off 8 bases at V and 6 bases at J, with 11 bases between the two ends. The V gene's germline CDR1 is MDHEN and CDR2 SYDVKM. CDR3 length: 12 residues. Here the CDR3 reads CASRSSVNEQFF. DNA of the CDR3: TGTGCCAGCCGATCTAGCGTCAATGAGCAGTTCTTC.

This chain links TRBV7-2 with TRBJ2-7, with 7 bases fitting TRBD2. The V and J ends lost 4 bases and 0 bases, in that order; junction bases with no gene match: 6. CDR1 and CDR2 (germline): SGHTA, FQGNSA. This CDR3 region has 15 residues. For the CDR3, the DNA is TGTGCCAGCAGCTCTCGGGGAGGGCGCTCCTACGAGCAGTACTTC. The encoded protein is CASSSRGGRSYEQYF.

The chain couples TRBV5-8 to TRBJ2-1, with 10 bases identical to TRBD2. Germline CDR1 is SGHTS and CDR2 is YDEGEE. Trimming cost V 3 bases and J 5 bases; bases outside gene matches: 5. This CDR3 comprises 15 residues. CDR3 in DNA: TGTGCCAGCAGCTCCGGGACTAGCGTCGACAATGAGCAGTTCTTC. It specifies CASSSGTSVDNEQFF. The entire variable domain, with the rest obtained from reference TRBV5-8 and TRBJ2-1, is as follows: EAGVTQSPTHLIKTRGQQATLRCSPISGHTSVYWYQQALGLGLQFLLWYDEGEERNRGNFPPRFSGRQFPNYSSELNVNALELEDSALYLCASSSGTSVDNEQFFGPGTRLTVL.

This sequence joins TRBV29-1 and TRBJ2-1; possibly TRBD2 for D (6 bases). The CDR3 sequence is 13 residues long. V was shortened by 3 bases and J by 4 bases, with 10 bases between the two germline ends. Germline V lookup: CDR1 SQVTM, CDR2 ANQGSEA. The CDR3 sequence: CSVEDAGYNEQFF. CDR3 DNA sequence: TGCAGCGTTGAGGACGCGGGGTACAATGAGCAGTTCTTC.

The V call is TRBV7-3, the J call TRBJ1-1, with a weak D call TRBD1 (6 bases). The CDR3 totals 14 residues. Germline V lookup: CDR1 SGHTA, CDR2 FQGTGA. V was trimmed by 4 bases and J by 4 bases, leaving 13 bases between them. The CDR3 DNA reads TGTGCCAGCAGCTCCCACACAGGGTCCACTGAAGCTTTCTTT. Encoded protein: CASSSHTGSTEAFF.

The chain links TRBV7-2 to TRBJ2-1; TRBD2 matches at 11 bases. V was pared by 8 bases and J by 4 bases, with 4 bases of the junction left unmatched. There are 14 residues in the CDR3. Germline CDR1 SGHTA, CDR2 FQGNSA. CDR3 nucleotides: TGTGCCAGCTCGGGACTAGCGGCTTACAATGAGCAGTTCTTC. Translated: CASSGLAAYNEQFF.

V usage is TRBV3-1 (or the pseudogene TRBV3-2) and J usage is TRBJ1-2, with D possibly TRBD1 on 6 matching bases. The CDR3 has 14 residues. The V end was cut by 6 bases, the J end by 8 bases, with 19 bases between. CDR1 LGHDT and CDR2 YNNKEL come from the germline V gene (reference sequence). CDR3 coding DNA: TGTGCCAGCAGTGCGACAGGCCCGGAGACAGGCTACACCTTC. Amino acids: CASSATGPETGYTF.

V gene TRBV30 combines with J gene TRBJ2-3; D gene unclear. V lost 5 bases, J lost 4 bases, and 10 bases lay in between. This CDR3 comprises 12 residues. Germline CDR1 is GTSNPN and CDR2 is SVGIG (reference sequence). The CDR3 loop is CAWWSMSDTQYF. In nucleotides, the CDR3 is TGTGCCTGGTGGAGTATGTCAGATACGCAGTATTTT.

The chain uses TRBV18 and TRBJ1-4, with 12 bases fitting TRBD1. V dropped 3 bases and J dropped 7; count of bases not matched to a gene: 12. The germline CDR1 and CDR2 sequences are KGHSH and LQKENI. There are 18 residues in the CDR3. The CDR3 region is CASSPRDRGLVVIEKLFF. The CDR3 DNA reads TGTGCCAGCTCACCCCGGGACAGGGGGCTTGTGGTGATTGAAAAACTGTTTTTT.

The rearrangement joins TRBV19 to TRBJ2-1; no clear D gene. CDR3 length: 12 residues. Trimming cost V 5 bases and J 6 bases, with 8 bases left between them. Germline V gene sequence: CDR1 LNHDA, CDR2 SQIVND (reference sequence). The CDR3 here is CASSSWPNEQFF. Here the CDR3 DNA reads TGTGCCAGTAGTTCATGGCCCAATGAGCAGTTCTTC.

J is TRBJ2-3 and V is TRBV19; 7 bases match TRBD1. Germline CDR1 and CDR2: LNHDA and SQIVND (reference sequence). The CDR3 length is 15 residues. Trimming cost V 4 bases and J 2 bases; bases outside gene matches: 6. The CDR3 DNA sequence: TGTGCCAGTAGTACGGGGACAGCGCACACAGATACGCAGTATTTT. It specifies CASSTGTAHTDTQYF.